This passage covers 20 T cell receptor beta chains from one sample sequenced in a study of blood T cell repertoires in COVID-19. Clones were read by immunoSEQ multiplex PCR, and TCRdb kept only the in-frame ones, dropping some. Altogether tens of thousands of clones are present, roughly 80% being singletons, with the ten largest covering 13%. The sample taken for sequencing was peripheral blood. Receptors were obtained from a man aged 50-59 years with COVID-19, enrolled during active disease.

This clone was observed a handful of times. V usage is TRBV6-1 and J usage is TRBJ2-5; a weak D match, TRBD2 (7 bases). This CDR3 is built from 14 residues. V was cut by 1 base and J by 4 bases, with 10 bases left in between. Germline V gene lookup returns CDR1 MNHNS and CDR2 SASEGT. CDR3 coding DNA: TGTGCCAGCAGTGAAGGAGGGGGGGGAGAGACCCAGTACTTC. It yields the protein CASSEGGGGETQYF.

The chain employs TRBV9 and TRBJ1-5; 12 bases fit TRBD1. Germline V lookup: CDR1 SGDLS, CDR2 YYNGEE. The CDR3 totals 15 residues. V dropped 4 bases and J dropped 7; count of bases not matched to a gene: 6. CDR3 sequence reads: CASSSGQGAGQPQHF. The CDR3 nucleotides are TGTGCCAGCAGCTCGGGACAGGGGGCAGGGCAGCCCCAGCATTTT.

The chain carries TRBV9 and TRBJ1-5; D is possibly TRBD1 (5 bases). The CDR3 has 15 amino acids. Germline V gives CDR1 SGDLS, CDR2 YYNGEE. V was trimmed by 0 bases and J by 3 bases, leaving 10 bases between them. The CDR3 DNA sequence: TGTGCCAGCAGCGTAGCCGGGGACTTCAATCAGCCCCAGCATTTT. Translated, it gives CASSVAGDFNQPQHF.

This rearrangement joins TRBV7-9 to TRBJ1-2; 8 positions agree with TRBD1. Losses at the gene ends were 4 bases for V and 7 bases for J; bases not matched to a gene: 8. The germline V gene has CDR1 SEHNR and CDR2 FQNEAQ (reference sequence). The CDR3 loop spans 14 amino acids. The CDR3 loop is CASSSRVTGGGYTF. In nucleotides, the CDR3 is TGTGCCAGCAGCTCAAGAGTCACAGGGGGTGGCTACACCTTC.

The chain combines TRBV3-1 (or the pseudogene TRBV3-2) with TRBJ2-2, with 7 bases fitting TRBD1. The CDR3 extends over 16 amino acids. Trimming at V came to 1 base and at J to 4 bases, leaving 6 bases not matched to a gene. Germline V lookup: CDR1 LGHDT, CDR2 YNNKEL (reference sequence). The CDR3 spells CASSQVSPGGTGELFF. CDR3 nucleotides: TGTGCCAGCAGCCAAGTCAGCCCAGGGGGCACCGGGGAGCTGTTTTTT.

V and J are TRBV7-9 and TRBJ1-4; D is undetermined. Trimming shortened V by 5 bases and J by 8 bases, and 6 bases separated the two germline ends. The length of the CDR3 is 11 residues. Germline loops: CDR1 SEHNR, CDR2 FQNEAQ (reference sequence). The CDR3 region is CASSAIEKLFF. In DNA, the CDR3 is TGTGCCAGCAGCGCGATCGAAAAACTGTTTTTT. The complete variable domain, with remaining parts taken from reference TRBV7-9 and TRBJ1-4, reads DTGVSQNPRHKITKRGQNVTFRCDPISEHNRLYWYRQTLGQGPEFLTYFQNEAQLEKSRLLSDRFSAERPKGSFSTLEIQRTEQGDSAMYLCASSAIEKLFFGSGTQLSVL.

The DNA for the CDR3 is TGTGCCAGCAGGGGGGGGAGATACAATGAGCAGTTCTTC. Translated, it gives CASRGGRYNEQFF. The chain combines TRBV12-3 or TRBV12-4 with TRBJ2-1; TRBD2 matches 7 bases. The J segment lost 4 bases and the V segment lost 6 bases, leaving 3 bases of the junction unmatched. The CDR3 is 13 residues long.

The chain is built from TRBV18 and TRBJ1-2; D ambiguous. Germline CDR1 is KGHSH and CDR2 is LQKENI. The CDR3 covers 16 residues. V was clipped by 0 bases and J by 6 bases, with 17 bases between them. The CDR3: CASSPPGRTMRDGYTF. CDR3 sequence (DNA): TGTGCCAGCTCACCACCTGGCAGAACAATGAGGGATGGCTACACCTTC.

This clone is a singleton in its sample. The CDR3 coding sequence is TGTGCCAGCAGCCAACGACAGGGTAGAGAGACCCAGTACTTC. Translated, it gives CASSQRQGRETQYF. The chain carries TRBV7-2 and TRBJ2-5, with TRBD1 identical over 7 bases. The CDR3 extends over 14 amino acids. CDR1 is SGHTA, CDR2 FQGNSA, per germline. V trimming: 5 bases; J trimming: 4 bases; junction bases outside the gene matches: 7.

This chain connects TRBV7-9 to TRBJ1-4; perhaps TRBD1 as D (6 bases). This CDR3 has 15 residues. The V gene lost 0 bases and the J gene lost 3 bases, with 8 bases spanning the gap. Germline assignment: CDR1 SEHNR and CDR2 FQNEAQ (reference sequence). In DNA, the CDR3 is TGTGCCAGCAGCTTAGCGGGACAAGCTAATGAAAAACTGTTTTTT. Residues: CASSLAGQANEKLFF. Full variable domain (remainder filled in from reference TRBV7-9 and TRBJ1-4): DTGVSQNPRHKITKRGQNVTFRCDPISEHNRLYWYRQTLGQGPEFLTYFQNEAQLEKSRLLSDRFSAERPKGSFSTLEIQRTEQGDSAMYLCASSLAGQANEKLFFGSGTQLSVL.

The genes are TRBV5-1 and TRBJ1-3; D is possibly TRBD1 (6 bases). Germline CDR1 is SGHRS and CDR2 is YFSETQ. Trimming pared 4 bases from V and 2 bases from J, leaving 13 bases between. CDR3 size: 15 residues. The DNA for the CDR3 is TGCGCCAGCAGCGAAGGGACACGGGCTGGAAACACCATATATTTT. Protein sequence: CASSEGTRAGNTIYF.

The table lists this clone with a count of one. This CDR3 reads CASRTTGGGEAFF. Here the CDR3 DNA reads TGTGCCAGCAGGACAACAGGCGGGGGTGAAGCTTTCTTT. The rearrangement links TRBV27 to TRBJ1-1; perhaps TRBD1 as D (5 bases). The CDR3 length is 13 residues. V was pared by 6 bases and J by 7 bases, with 15 bases between. Per the germline V gene, CDR1 is MNHEY and CDR2 is SMNVEV (reference sequence).

The chain employs TRBV5-1 and TRBJ2-2; 7 bases align to TRBD1. CDR1 and CDR2 from the germline V gene are SGHRS and YFSETQ. Germline trimming cut 7 bases from V and 4 bases from J; bases unmatched to any gene: 7. This CDR3 spans 14 amino acids. The CDR3 loop is CASGPGQPTGELFF. The CDR3 region has the DNA TGCGCCAGCGGACCGGGACAGCCCACCGGGGAGCTGTTTTTT. The whole variable domain, remainder taken from reference TRBV5-1 and TRBJ2-2, is KAGVTQTPRYLIKTRGQQVTLSCSPISGHRSVSWYQQTPGQGLQFLFEYFSETQRNKGNFPGRFSGRQFSNSRSEMNVSTLELGDSALYLCASGPGQPTGELFFGEGSRLTVL.

The rearrangement uses TRBV13 and TRBJ2-1; no definite D call. The V end was cut by 6 bases, the J end by 8 bases, with 11 bases between. The CDR3 is 12 residues long. Looked up from germline, CDR1 is PRHDT and CDR2 is FYEKMQ (reference sequence). This CDR3 is CASSQGRYEQFF. DNA for the CDR3: TGTGCCAGCAGTCAAGGCAGGTATGAGCAGTTCTTC.

Regarding this clone: A junction end diverges from the germline sequence, so it may reflect a read error. The chain joins TRBV6-6 to TRBJ1-1; D ambiguous. The CDR3 is 12 amino acids. Germline V gives CDR1 MNHNY, CDR2 SVGAGI (reference sequence). CDR3 sequence: CASSYSNSEAFF. The CDR3 DNA sequence: TGTGCCAGCAGTTACTCGAACAGTGAAGCTTTCTTT.

The chain couples TRBV19 to TRBJ2-3; 10 bases fit TRBD2. This CDR3 has 15 residues. Germline assignment: CDR1 LNHDA and CDR2 SQIVND (reference sequence). The ends lost 9 bases at V and 5 bases at J; junction bases unmatched: 11. The CDR3, as DNA: TGTGCCAGCTCCCTTGAAGCGGGGGGGCGAGATACGCAGTATTTT. Its translation is CASSLEAGGRDTQYF.

The chain carries TRBV9 and TRBJ2-1; D gene ambiguous. Germline-derived CDR1 and CDR2 are SGDLS and YYNGEE. V lost 4 bases and J 10 bases, leaving 12 bases between the germline ends. The CDR3 covers 12 residues. The CDR3 region is CASSPSFREQFF. CDR3 nucleotide sequence: TGTGCCAGCAGCCCCTCATTCCGGGAGCAGTTCTTC.

The chain links TRBV5-4 to TRBJ2-3; the match to TRBD2 covers 12 bases. The V and J ends lost 4 bases and 8 bases, in that order; junction bases with no gene match: 11. CDR1 and CDR2 (germline): SGHNT, YYREEE (reference sequence). The CDR3 has 16 amino acids. CDR3 amino acids: CASSAPGLAGALTQYF. Written as DNA, the CDR3 is TGTGCCAGCAGCGCACCGGGACTAGCGGGCGCCCTTACGCAGTATTTT.

The DNA for the CDR3 is TGTGCCAGCAGCCGACCAGGGGGTGGCGAGCAGTACTTC. Translating gives CASSRPGGGEQYF. V usage is TRBV3-1 (or the pseudogene TRBV3-2) and J usage is TRBJ2-7, with 7 bases matching TRBD1. The V segment lost 4 bases and the J segment 6 bases; nucleotides outside the gene matches: 6. The length of the CDR3 is 13 residues. Looked up from germline, CDR1 is LGHDT and CDR2 is YNNKEL (reference sequence).

This clone turned up a few times. The DNA for the CDR3 is TGTGCCAGCAGCACCGGGGGTACCGGCGACGAGCAGTACTTC. Encoded protein: CASSTGGTGDEQYF. V gene TRBV5-4 combines with J gene TRBJ2-7, with D maybe TRBD2 (6 bases). V was cut by 4 bases and J by 5 bases, with 16 bases left in between. Germline V lookup: CDR1 SGHNT, CDR2 YYREEE (reference sequence). The CDR3 extends over 14 amino acids.